This T cell receptor (beta chain) was sequenced for a study of cytomegalovirus exposure and HLA in healthy donors. The primer mix had 60 Vbeta and 13 Jbeta primers. Measured with immunoSEQ multiplex PCR; TCRdb has only the in-frame clones, and not every one. This table holds about 170,000 clones, about 82% found once. V lost 3 bases, J lost 7 bases, and 9 bases stayed unmatched. Germline CDR1 reads LNHNV; CDR2 reads YYDKDF (reference sequence). The CDR3 runs to 15 residues. This clone was counted between two and nine times. Its antigen is undetermined. Study findings and constraints: Most subjects had HLA-A and HLA-B alleles reportedly predicted accurately by TCR beta sequences.

The rearrangement uses TRBV15 and TRBJ2-3; 8 bases are shared with TRBD2. The TCR sequence derives from a woman between 50 and 59 years old in good health and CMV-seropositive. The specimen sequenced was PBMCs. In DNA form, the CDR3 reads TGTGCCACCAGCAGTGGCCGGGGGGGCGGGAATACGCAGTATTTT. Protein: CATSSGRGGGNTQYF.